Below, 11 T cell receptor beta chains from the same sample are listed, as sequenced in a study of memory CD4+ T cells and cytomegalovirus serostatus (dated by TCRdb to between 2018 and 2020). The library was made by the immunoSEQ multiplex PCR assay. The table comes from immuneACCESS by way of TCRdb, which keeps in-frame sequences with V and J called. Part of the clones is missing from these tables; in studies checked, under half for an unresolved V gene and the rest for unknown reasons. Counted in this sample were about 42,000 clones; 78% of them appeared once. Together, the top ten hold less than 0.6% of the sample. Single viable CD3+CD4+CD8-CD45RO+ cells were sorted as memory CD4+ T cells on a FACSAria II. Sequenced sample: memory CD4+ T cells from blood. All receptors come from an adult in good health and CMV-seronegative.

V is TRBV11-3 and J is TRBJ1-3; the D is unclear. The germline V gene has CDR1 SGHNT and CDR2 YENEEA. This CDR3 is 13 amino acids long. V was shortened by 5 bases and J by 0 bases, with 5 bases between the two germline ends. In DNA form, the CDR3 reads TGTGCCAGCAGCGGGAGCTCTGGAAACACCATATATTTT. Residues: CASSGSSGNTIYF.

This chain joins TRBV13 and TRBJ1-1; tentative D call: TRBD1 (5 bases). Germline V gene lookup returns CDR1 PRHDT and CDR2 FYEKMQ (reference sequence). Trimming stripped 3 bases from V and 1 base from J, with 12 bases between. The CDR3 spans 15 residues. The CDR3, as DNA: TGTGCCAGCAGCTTGACAGTCAGGGAGAACACTGAAGCTTTCTTT. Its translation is CASSLTVRENTEAFF.

The CDR3 loop reads CASSLLVGRSGANVLTF. The CDR3 DNA is TGCGCCAGCAGCTTGTTAGTGGGTAGGTCTGGGGCCAACGTCCTGACTTTC. J is TRBJ2-6 and V is TRBV5-1; D ambiguous. V lost 1 base and J 1 base, leaving 12 bases between the germline ends. CDR1 is SGHRS and CDR2 is YFSETQ in the germline V gene. The CDR3 contains 17 residues. The entire variable domain, with the rest obtained from reference TRBV5-1 and TRBJ2-6, is as follows: KAGVTQTPRYLIKTRGQQVTLSCSPISGHRSVSWYQQTPGQGLQFLFEYFSETQRNKGNFPGRFSGRQFSNSRSEMNVSTLELGDSALYLCASSLLVGRSGANVLTFGAGSRLTVL.

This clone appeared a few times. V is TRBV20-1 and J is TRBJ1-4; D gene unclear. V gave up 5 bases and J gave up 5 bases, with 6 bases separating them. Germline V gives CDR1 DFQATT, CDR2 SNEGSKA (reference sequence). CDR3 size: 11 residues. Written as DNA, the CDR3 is TGCAGTGCTGCCGGGAATGAAAAACTGTTTTTT. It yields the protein CSAAGNEKLFF.

CDR3 protein: CASSPPSGGYTF. CDR3 DNA: TGTGCCAGCTCACCACCCTCAGGAGGCTACACCTTC. The chain recombines TRBV18 with TRBJ1-2; no definite D call. V lost 0 bases to trimming and J lost 8 bases, with 7 bases between them. CDR3 size: 12 residues. From germline, CDR1 is KGHSH and CDR2 LQKENI.

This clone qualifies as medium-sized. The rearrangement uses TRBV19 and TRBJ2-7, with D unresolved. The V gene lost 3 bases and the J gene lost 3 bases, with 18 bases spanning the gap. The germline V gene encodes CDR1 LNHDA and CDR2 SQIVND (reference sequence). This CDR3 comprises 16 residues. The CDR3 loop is CASSMRLSKGSYEQYF. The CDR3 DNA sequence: TGTGCCAGTAGTATGCGGCTCTCTAAGGGAAGCTACGAGCAGTACTTC.

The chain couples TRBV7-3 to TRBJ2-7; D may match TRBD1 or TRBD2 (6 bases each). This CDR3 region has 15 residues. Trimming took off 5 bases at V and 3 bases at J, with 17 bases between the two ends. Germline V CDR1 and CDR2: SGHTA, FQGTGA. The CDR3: CASSASGGPLYEQYF. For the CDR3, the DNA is TGTGCCAGCAGCGCCTCCGGGGGCCCCCTCTACGAGCAGTACTTC.

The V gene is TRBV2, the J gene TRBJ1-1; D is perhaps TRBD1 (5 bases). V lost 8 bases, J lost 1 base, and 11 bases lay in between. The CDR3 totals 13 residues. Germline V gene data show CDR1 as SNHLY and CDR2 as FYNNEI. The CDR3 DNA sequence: TGTGCCAGCGGAGGGACGGCGAACACTGAAGCTTTCTTT. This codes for CASGGTANTEAFF.

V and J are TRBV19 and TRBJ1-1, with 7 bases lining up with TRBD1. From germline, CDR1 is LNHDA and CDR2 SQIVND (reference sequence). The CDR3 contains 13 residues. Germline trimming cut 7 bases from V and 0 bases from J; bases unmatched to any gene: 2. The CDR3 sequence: CASKGQMNTEAFF. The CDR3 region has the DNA TGTGCCAGTAAGGGACAGATGAACACTGAAGCTTTCTTT.

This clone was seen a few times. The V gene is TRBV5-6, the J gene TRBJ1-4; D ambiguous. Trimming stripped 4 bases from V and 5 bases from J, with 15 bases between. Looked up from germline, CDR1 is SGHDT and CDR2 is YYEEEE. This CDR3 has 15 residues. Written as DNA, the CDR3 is TGTGCCAGCAGCCCCCTGGGCGGAAGAAATGAAAAACTGTTTTTT. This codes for CASSPLGGRNEKLFF. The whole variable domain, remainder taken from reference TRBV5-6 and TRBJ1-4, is DAGVTQSPTHLIKTRGQQVTLRCSPKSGHDTVSWYQQALGQGPQFIFQYYEEEERQRGNFPDRFSGHQFPNYSSELNVNALLLGDSALYLCASSPLGGRNEKLFFGSGTQLSVL.

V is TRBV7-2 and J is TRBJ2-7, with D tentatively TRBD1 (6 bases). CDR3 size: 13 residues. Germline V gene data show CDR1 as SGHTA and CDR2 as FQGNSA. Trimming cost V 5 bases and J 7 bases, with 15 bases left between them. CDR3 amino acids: CASSARRGPEQYF. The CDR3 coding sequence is TGTGCCAGCAGCGCCCGCAGGGGTCCAGAGCAGTACTTC.